The TCR beta chain under discussion was sequenced for a study of technical replicates of blood from several donors. V lost 6 bases and J 0 bases, leaving 15 bases between the germline ends. The germline gives CDR1 MDHEN, CDR2 SYDVKM. The CDR3 spans 15 residues. Sequencing used immunoSEQ multiplex PCR; TCRdb keeps in-frame clones, though not all of them. In the table there are around 83,000 clones, 94% of which are singletons. The sequence came from a human donor in good health. The sample taken for sequencing was T cells isolated from PBMCs. V and J are TRBV28 and TRBJ2-7; the D gene is possibly TRBD2 (5 bases). DNA of the CDR3: TGTGCCAGCAGGATTGACCCTGGGAGCTCCTACGAGCAGTACTTC. As protein: CASRIDPGSSYEQYF. Looking up the rest from reference TRBV28 and TRBJ2-7 gives the full variable domain: DVKVTQSSRYLVKRTGEKVFLECVQDMDHENMFWYRQDPGLGLRLIYFSYDVKMKEKGDIPEGYSVSREKKERFSLILESASTNQTSMYLCASRIDPGSSYEQYFGPGTRLTVT.